This is a list of T cell receptor beta chains from one sample in a study of blood T cell repertoires in COVID-19. Measured with immunoSEQ multiplex PCR; TCRdb has only the in-frame clones, and not every one. In the table there are some 160,000 clones, roughly 90% of which are singletons. The sequenced material came from peripheral blood. The receptors originated from a man in his fifties or sixties with acute or convalescent COVID-19. Each CDR3 is given with its conserved first and last residue. Each record gives: clone size, V gene, J gene, D gene, CDR3 protein, CDR3 DNA. The D gene is left open where the match is weak. A clone size is listed for some rows: how often the clone was seen (once, few, many), or a class if it is expanded.

NA	TRBV7-3	TRBJ2-1	NA	CASSLMGAEHQFF	TGTGCCAGCAGCTTAATGGGGGCGGAACATCAGTTCTTC
NA	TRBV19	TRBJ1-6	NA	CASSKGQGPREPLHF	TGTGCCAGTAGTAAGGGTCAGGGGCCCAGGGAACCCCTCCACTTT
NA	TRBV11-2	TRBJ1-6	TRBD1	CASSSGQGHNSPLHF	TGTGCCAGCAGCTCAGGACAGGGTCATAATTCACCCCTCCACTTT
NA	TRBV2	TRBJ1-5	TRBD1	CASREQGARSGNQPQHF	TGTGCCAGCAGGGAACAGGGGGCGAGGTCGGGCAATCAGCCCCAGCATTTT
NA	TRBV3-1/TRBV3-2	TRBJ1-1	TRBD1	CASSQVDRGLNTEAFF	TGTGCCAGCAGCCAAGTCGACAGGGGATTGAACACTGAAGCTTTCTTT
NA	TRBV4-3	TRBJ1-1	NA	CASSQDFRGNTEAFF	TGCGCCAGCAGCCAAGATTTTCGAGGGAACACTGAAGCTTTCTTT
NA	TRBV6-5	TRBJ1-5	NA	CASSLDRYSNQPQHF	TGTGCCAGCAGTCTTGACAGATATAGCAATCAGCCCCAGCATTTT
NA	TRBV30	TRBJ1-1	NA	CAWSVDAQVKAFF	TGTGCCTGGAGTGTAGATGCGCAGGTAAAAGCTTTCTTT
NA	TRBV12-3/TRBV12-4	TRBJ1-1	NA	CASSRYLNTEAFF	TGTGCCAGCAGCCGTTATCTGAACACTGAAGCTTTCTTT
NA	TRBV7-8	TRBJ1-2	TRBD1	CASSIEGAALSGYTF	TGTGCCAGCAGCATCGAGGGGGCTGCTTTGAGCGGCTACACCTTC
NA	TRBV4-1	TRBJ2-1	TRBD1	CASSLSEDRVGINEQFF	TGCGCCAGCAGCCTCTCAGAGGACAGGGTAGGGATCAATGAGCAGTTCTTC
NA	TRBV3-1/TRBV3-2	TRBJ1-2	TRBD1	CASSSQGRGYTF	TGTGCCAGCAGCTCACAGGGGCGAGGCTACACCTTC
NA	TRBV19	TRBJ1-1	NA	CASSTTKRWRGTEAFF	TGTGCCAGTAGTACAACTAAGCGGTGGAGAGGCACTGAAGCTTTCTTT
NA	TRBV12-3/TRBV12-4	TRBJ2-7	NA	CASSPTGYEQYF	TGTGCCAGCAGCCCTACAGGTTACGAGCAGTACTTC
NA	TRBV5-1	TRBJ2-5	TRBD1	CASSLAGQGTETQYF	TGCGCCAGCAGCTTGGCGGGACAGGGGACAGAGACCCAGTACTTC
NA	TRBV18	TRBJ1-2	NA	CASSPGNPGNGYGYTF	TGTGCCAGCTCACCGGGAAATCCGGGGAACGGCTATGGCTACACCTTC
NA	TRBV6-5	TRBJ2-3	TRBD1	CASRSGTGGIDTQYF	TGTGCCAGCAGGTCCGGGACAGGGGGCATAGATACGCAGTATTTT
once	TRBV3-1/TRBV3-2	TRBJ1-2	TRBD1	CASSKGQNYGYTF	TGTGCCAGCAGCAAGGGACAGAACTATGGCTACACCTTC
NA	TRBV11-2	TRBJ2-7	NA	CASSLELGLTIYEQYF	TGTGCCAGCAGCTTAGAGTTGGGACTGACGATCTACGAGCAGTACTTC
NA	TRBV3-1/TRBV3-2	TRBJ2-7	TRBD1	CASSQALDRVHEQYF	TGTGCCAGCAGCCAAGCTCTGGACAGGGTCCACGAGCAGTACTTC
once	TRBV5-1	TRBJ2-5	TRBD2	CASSGQRGGRETQYF	TGCGCCAGCAGCGGACAGCGGGGGGGCCGGGAGACCCAGTACTTC
once	TRBV7-3	TRBJ2-5	NA	CASSLDRRETQYF	TGTGCCAGCAGCTTAGACCGGAGAGAGACCCAGTACTTC
NA	TRBV9	TRBJ2-1	TRBD2	CASSGRTSGPNEQFF	TGTGCCAGCAGCGGACGGACTAGCGGCCCCAATGAGCAGTTCTTC
NA	TRBV5-4	TRBJ2-7	TRBD1	CASSLARQGANYEQYF	TGTGCCAGCAGCTTGGCCCGACAGGGAGCAAATTACGAGCAGTACTTC
few	TRBV9	TRBJ2-1	NA	CASSVGLPGSEQFF	TGTGCCAGCAGCGTAGGACTGCCGGGGAGTGAGCAGTTCTTC
NA	TRBV5-1	TRBJ2-7	TRBD2	CASSLVGGYEQYF	TGCGCCAGCAGCTTGGTGGGGGGGTACGAGCAGTACTTC
once	TRBV5-4	TRBJ2-1	NA	CASSLGRGGEQFF	TGTGCCAGCAGCTTGGGGCGGGGCGGCGAGCAGTTCTTC
NA	TRBV2	TRBJ1-5	TRBD1	CASSATGQGYQPQHF	TGTGCCAGCAGCGCCACGGGACAGGGTTACCAGCCCCAGCATTTT
NA	TRBV4-2	TRBJ1-1	NA	CASSHPTRMNTEAFF	TGTGCCAGCAGCCATCCGACACGCATGAACACTGAAGCTTTCTTT
NA	TRBV7-3	TRBJ2-5	TRBD2	CASSPSGGAETQYF	TGTGCCAGCAGCCCTAGCGGGGGGGCGGAGACCCAGTACTTC
once	TRBV7-9	TRBJ1-5	NA	CASSLGTNQPQHF	TGTGCCAGCAGCTTGGGCACTAATCAGCCCCAGCATTTT
NA	TRBV2	TRBJ1-3	TRBD1	CASSPTGGPGNTIYF	TGTGCCAGCAGTCCTACAGGGGGCCCTGGAAACACCATATATTTT
once	TRBV21-1	TRBJ1-1	NA	CASSRQLRDFHLMNTEAFF	TGTGCCAGCAGCCGACAATTGAGGGACTTTCATCTCATGAACACTGAAGCTTTCTTT
NA	TRBV7-2	TRBJ2-1	TRBD2	CASSLVLAGGSEQFF	TGTGCCAGCAGCTTAGTCCTAGCGGGGGGGTCTGAGCAGTTCTTC
NA	TRBV24-1	TRBJ2-3	TRBD2	CATDSGGGTDTQYF	TGTGCCACCGACTCGGGGGGGGGCACAGATACGCAGTATTTT
NA	TRBV24-1	TRBJ1-1	NA	CATSEHQDSEAFF	TGTGCCACCAGTGAGCACCAGGACAGCGAAGCTTTCTTT
NA	TRBV19	TRBJ2-3	NA	CASSIQYSETSGVHTQYF	TGTGCCAGTAGTATTCAATATTCCGAGACTAGTGGGGTACATACGCAGTATTTT